A single sample gave rise to the 7 T cell receptor beta chains below, sequenced in a study of blood T cells in healthy people across ages (dated by TCRdb to between 2014 and 2016). Libraries were built with 5' RACE. Sequencing used an Illumina HiSeq 2500. A second PCR of 7 to 11 cycles was performed with a sample-barcoded 5' primer and a J-beta primer mix. TCRdb ran its own pipeline on the public reads, namely fastp trimming at Q25 and MiXCR clone calling, and kept in-frame beta chains. Under each unique CDR3 protein, matching rows form one entry showing the most common genes and DNA. The sample table shows roughly 1.7 million distinct CDR3 sequences, and about 35% are seen once. About 11% of the sample is held by the ten biggest clonotypes. Sample: blood. Receptor source: a woman aged 30 to 39 in good health.

The rearrangement links TRBV12-3 or TRBV12-4 to TRBJ1-2; D perhaps matches TRBD1 (6 bases). The CDR3 consists of 15 residues. Trimming took off 6 bases at V and 4 bases at J, with 18 bases between the two ends. The CDR3 is CASSQGRGPSYGYTF. The CDR3 bases are TGTGCCAGCAGCCAAGGACGGGGGCCCAGCTATGGCTACACCTTC.

Notes on this clonotype: A read error may produce the germline difference seen at one junction end. J is TRBJ2-7 and V is TRBV4-1; D is possibly TRBD1 (6 bases). Germline assignment: CDR1 MGHRA and CDR2 YSYEKL. The CDR3 contains 15 residues. The CDR3: CVSSQVYGTSYEQYF. DNA for the CDR3: TGCGTCAGCAGCCAAGTGTACGGGACATCCTACGAGCAGTACTTC.

Concerning this clonotype itself: This may stem from a read error, because a much larger clone lies one nucleotide away. The chain uses TRBV20-1 and TRBJ2-1; 10 bases agree with TRBD2. The DNA end favors TRBJ2-7, so the J call may be wrong. CDR3 length: 16 amino acids. The germline V gene has CDR1 DFQATT and CDR2 SNEGSKA (reference sequence). CDR3 sequence: CSARDIGLAEYNEQYF. The CDR3 DNA follows: TGCAGTGCTAGAGATATCGGACTAGCGGAGTACAATGAGCAGTACTTC.

The gene calls are TRBV6-1 and TRBJ1-1; 7 bases are shared with TRBD1. Germline V gene data show CDR1 as MNHNS and CDR2 as SASEGT. Trimming removed 3 bases from V and 9 bases from J; junction bases left unmatched: 7. This CDR3 is 13 amino acids long. For the CDR3, the DNA is TGTGCCAGCAGTGACCTACAGGGGCTACAAGCTTTCTTT. Protein product: CASSDLQGLQAFF.

The chain combines TRBV28 with TRBJ2-1, with 8 bases that match TRBD2. This CDR3 contains 16 residues. Germline values: CDR1 MDHEN, CDR2 SYDVKM. J lost 5 bases, V lost 5 bases, and 11 bases had no gene match. In DNA, the CDR3 is TGTGCCAGCAGTCCCCGACTAGCGAGAGTCAACAATGAGCAGTTCTTC. This gives the protein CASSPRLARVNNEQFF.

CDR3 loop: CASSPSASGPATDTQYF. The CDR3 coding sequence is TGCGCCAGCAGCCCCTCAGCTAGCGGGCCTGCCACAGATACGCAGTATTTT. The chain links TRBV5-1 to TRBJ2-3, with 8 bases aligning to TRBD2. Trimming at V came to 4 bases and at J to 2 bases, leaving 12 bases not matched to a gene. This CDR3 has 17 amino acids. Germline V gene lookup returns CDR1 SGHRS and CDR2 YFSETQ.

Of note for this clonotype: One junction end disagrees with the germline gene, perhaps due to a read error. The chain combines TRBV7-8 with TRBJ2-1, with 10 bases identical to TRBD2. CDR1 is SGHVS, CDR2 FQNEAQ, per germline. This CDR3 is built from 18 residues. CDR3 sequence (DNA): TGTGTCAGCAGCTTATTCTGGAGCGGGAGGGCCCTCGGGAATGAGCAGTTCTTC. It codes for CVSSLFWSGRALGNEQFF. Full variable domain (missing parts from reference TRBV7-8 and TRBJ2-1): GAGVSQSPRYKVAKRGQDVALRCDPISGHVSLFWYQQALGQGPEFLTYFQNEAQLDKSGLPSDRFFAERPEGSVSTLKIQRTQQEDSAVYLCVSSLFWSGRALGNEQFFGPGTRLTVL.